Described below is a single T cell receptor (beta chain) sequence and its context. The data stem from a study of T cells in Graves' hyperthyroidism and ophthalmopathy. Study-level information: Upon initial diagnosis and before any treatment, peripheral blood was collected.

TCR beta CDR3 sequences were amplified from RNA transcripts. The HTBI primer set was used in a first-round RT-PCR of the TCR CDR3. TCRdb independently ran MiXCR on the multiplex PCR reads; one entry per CDR3 protein. This sample has approximately 400,000 distinct CDR3 sequences, with about 15% found just once. The hyperthyroidism was newly diagnosed and had lasted under 2 months; the patients were aged 18 to 65. Uncontrolled infection, other autoimmune disease, pregnancy or lactation led to exclusion. Trimming left V 0 bases short and J 8 bases short, with 10 bases between. The CDR3 has 13 amino acids. From germline, CDR1 is DFQATT and CDR2 SNEGSKA (reference sequence).

The sequence came from a woman between 18 and 29 years old with Graves' hyperthyroidism that later progressed to Graves' ophthalmopathy. The chain employs TRBV20-1 and TRBJ2-2, with D hard to call. Sequencing was carried out using blood. The CDR3 nucleotides read TGCAGTGCTAGAGATCTCTGGGAAGGGGAGCTGTTTTTT. Its protein is CSARDLWEGELFF.